This TCR beta chain was sequenced in a study of T cells in Graves' hyperthyroidism and ophthalmopathy. General study results and limits: The model anticipated ophthalmopathy a median about six months pre-onset. Most thyroid-expanded clonotypes above 0.001 were also found in blood.

The CDR3 is 13 amino acids. Germline loops: CDR1 DFQATT, CDR2 SNEGSKA (reference sequence). V gave up 1 base and J gave up 4 bases, with 5 bases separating them. Newly diagnosed hyperthyroidism, duration under 2 months, in patients aged 18 to 65. Amplified TCR beta CDR3 regions came from RNA transcripts. First-round RT-PCR of the TCR CDR3 relied on the HTBI primer set. Via MiXCR, TCRdb re-called the multiplex PCR reads, giving one row per CDR3 protein. The repertoire holds fewer than 750,000 distinct CDR3 sequences, with 40% to 55% as singletons. Concerning this clonotype: The antigen is not known.

The sequenced sample consisted of peripheral blood or thyroid tissue (not recorded which). This clonotype was obtained from a woman aged 18-35 years with Graves' hyperthyroidism. This sequence joins TRBV20-1 and TRBJ2-6, with a possible D match to TRBD1 (5 bases). CDR3 coding DNA: TGCAGTGCTAGAGGACAGGGGGCCAACGTCCTGACTTTC. Translating it yields CSARGQGANVLTF.